This TCR beta chain originates from a study of T cell repertoires in cytomegalovirus infection. Study-wide context: It was recently identified HLA-C-restricted and well-studied HLA-B-restricted CMV epitopes that the study used. Signatures in public TCR beta sequences pointed to both CMV infection and matching HLA type.

MiXCR, run by TCRdb on the reads, gives a single entry per CDR3 protein. Here the sample spans some 940,000 distinct CDR3 sequences, approximately 30% being singletons. Details on this clonotype: Antigen: not known.

Germline V gives CDR1 DFQATT, CDR2 SNEGSKA (reference sequence). With 7 bases removed from V and 5 bases from J, the gap between germline ends came to 11 bases. CDR3 length: 11 amino acids. Study-wide points: Cumulative frequency (of public TCR beta family members) identified carriers of CMV plus the relevant HLA. There were HLA-C-restricted CMV-specific TCR beta clonotypes dominating the ex vivo response.

The sample consisted of cultured CD8+ T cells from PBMCs, taken from culture after CMV antigen stimulation. V and J are TRBV20-1 and TRBJ1-1; TRBD1 might be the D (6 bases). The TCR originated in a human donor in good health (CMV status not recorded). Some clones in this sample may be carry-over from other donors' samples. The CDR3, as DNA: TGCAGTGTCATAGGGGGGACTGAAGCTTTCTTT. Its translation: CSVIGGTEAFF.